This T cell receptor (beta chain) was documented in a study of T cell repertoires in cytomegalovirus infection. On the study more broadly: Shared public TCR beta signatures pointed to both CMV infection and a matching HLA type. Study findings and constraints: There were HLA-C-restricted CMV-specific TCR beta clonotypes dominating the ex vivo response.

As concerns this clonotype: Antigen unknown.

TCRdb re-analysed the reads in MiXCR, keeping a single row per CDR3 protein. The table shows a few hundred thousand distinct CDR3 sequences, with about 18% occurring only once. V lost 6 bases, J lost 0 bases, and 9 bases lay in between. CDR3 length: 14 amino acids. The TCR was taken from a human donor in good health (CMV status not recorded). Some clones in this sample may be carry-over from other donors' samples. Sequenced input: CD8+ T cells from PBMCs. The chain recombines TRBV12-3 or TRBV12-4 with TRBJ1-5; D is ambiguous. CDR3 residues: CASSLQPSNQPQHF. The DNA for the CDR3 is TGTGCCAGCAGCCTACAGCCTAGCAATCAGCCCCAGCATTTT.